These T cell receptor beta chains were read from a single sample in a study of blood T cell repertoires in COVID-19. The repertoire was sequenced with immunoSEQ multiplex PCR; TCRdb's copy has only in-frame clones and lacks some. Altogether tens of thousands of clones are present, about 87% being singletons, with the ten largest covering about 4%. The material sequenced was peripheral blood. These receptors all come from a man aged 35-49 years with COVID-19, enrolled during active disease. Both conserved end residues are part of each CDR3. The D gene is left open where the match is weak. Clone sizes are given selectively: once, few, many, or a class where the clone is expanded.

cdr3_nt | cdr3_aa | v_call | d_call | cdr3_length | j_call | clone_size
TGTGCCAGCCTGGGACTCCGGGCAAACCCCGGGGAGCTGTTTTTT | CASLGLRANPGELFF | TRBV28 | - | 15 | TRBJ2-2 | -
TGTGCCAGCATCCTGACTAGCATCTCCTACGAGCAGTACTTC | CASILTSISYEQYF | TRBV2 | TRBD2 | 14 | TRBJ2-7 | few
TGCAGCGGCTATTCGAGTGAAAAACTGTTTTTT | CSGYSSEKLFF | TRBV29-1 | - | 11 | TRBJ1-4 | -
TGTGCCAGCAGACCATCTGGAGTAGCGGGAATGTACGAGCAGTACTTC | CASRPSGVAGMYEQYF | TRBV13 | TRBD2 | 16 | TRBJ2-7 | -
TGTGCCAGCAGCCAAGATGGGGCTGGCGGGGGTGGGGAGACCCAGTACTTC | CASSQDGAGGGGETQYF | TRBV4-2 | TRBD2 | 17 | TRBJ2-5 | -
TGCGCCAGCAGTGAGAGGGGGCTGGCTGAAGCTTTCTTT | CASSERGLAEAFF | TRBV10-1 | TRBD1 | 13 | TRBJ1-1 | -
TGTGCCAGCAGCCACCGGACCGTAGCGGGGGGGTACACAGATACGCAGTATTTT | CASSHRTVAGGYTDTQYF | TRBV3-1/TRBV3-2 | TRBD2 | 18 | TRBJ2-3 | -
TGTGCCAGCAGCTTTTCAGGCTCTGGAAACACCATATATTTT | CASSFSGSGNTIYF | TRBV7-3 | - | 14 | TRBJ1-3 | -
TGTGCCAGCAGGAGGGGGCTAGAAGGAACAGATACGCAGTATTTT | CASRRGLEGTDTQYF | TRBV6-5 | TRBD1 | 15 | TRBJ2-3 | -
TGTGCCAGCAGTCTCAGATGGAGCACTGAAGCTTTCTTT | CASSLRWSTEAFF | TRBV2 | - | 13 | TRBJ1-1 | -
TGTGCCACCAGTGACCCCGGGACAGGGGTTCACGAGCAGTACTTC | CATSDPGTGVHEQYF | TRBV24-1 | TRBD1 | 15 | TRBJ2-7 | -
TGTGCCAGCAGCCTGTGGGGAGATAGTCAGCCCCAGCATTTT | CASSLWGDSQPQHF | TRBV28 | - | 14 | TRBJ1-5 | -
TGTGCCAGCAGTATCCTCCCTGACAGGTCCAGACCTTATACGCAGTATTTT | CASSILPDRSRPYTQYF | TRBV27 | - | 17 | TRBJ2-3 | -
TGTGCCAGCAGTCCTACGGACAGGGAGTATGGCTACACCTTC | CASSPTDREYGYTF | TRBV28 | TRBD1 | 14 | TRBJ1-2 | -
TGTGCCACAAAAGGACTAAGGGGCACAGATACGCAGTATTTT | CATKGLRGTDTQYF | TRBV6-5 | - | 14 | TRBJ2-3 | -
TGTGCCTGGAATCGCCGGGACAAAGGTTCACCCCTCCACTTT | CAWNRRDKGSPLHF | TRBV30 | - | 14 | TRBJ1-6 | medium-sized
TGTGCCACCAGCAGAACGGACAGGGGCACTAATGAAAAACTGTTTTTT | CATSRTDRGTNEKLFF | TRBV15 | TRBD1 | 16 | TRBJ1-4 | -
TGTGCCAGCAGCGAACCTGGGGCGGACAGATCCTACGAGCAGTACTTC | CASSEPGADRSYEQYF | TRBV3-1/TRBV3-2 | - | 16 | TRBJ2-7 | few
TGTGCCTCGACCGGGACAGTCGATGAAAAACTGTTTTTT | CASTGTVDEKLFF | TRBV30 | TRBD1 | 13 | TRBJ1-4 | -
TGTGCCAGCAGCGTAGGTCCAGGGGGTAGGGAGCTGTTTTTT | CASSVGPGGRELFF | TRBV9 | TRBD1 | 14 | TRBJ2-2 | -
TGTGCCAGCTCACCACGCGGGGAGTCCTACGAGCAGTACTTC | CASSPRGESYEQYF | TRBV18 | - | 14 | TRBJ2-7 | -
TGTGCCAGCAGCTTAGGGTGGACTGCTTTCCCTGAGCAGTTCTTC | CASSLGWTAFPEQFF | TRBV7-2 | - | 15 | TRBJ2-1 | -
TGTGCCACCACCAACGCAGAGGCCCCCACTGAAGCTTTCTTT | CATTNAEAPTEAFF | TRBV15 | - | 14 | TRBJ1-1 | -
TGTGCCAGCAGCCAAGGTCAAGGGGGCTCAGACACTGAAGCTTTCTTT | CASSQGQGGSDTEAFF | TRBV4-2 | TRBD1 | 16 | TRBJ1-1 | -
TGTGCCAGCAAACTACTAGCGGGAGAATCCGGGGAGCTGTTTTTT | CASKLLAGESGELFF | TRBV2 | TRBD2 | 15 | TRBJ2-2 | few
TGTGCCAGCAGTTTAAACGTCAGGGTCTATGGCTACACCTTC | CASSLNVRVYGYTF | TRBV28 | - | 14 | TRBJ1-2 | few
TGTGCCAGCAGTTACCGACCAAGTGGGAGTGAGCAGTTCTTC | CASSYRPSGSEQFF | TRBV6-5 | - | 14 | TRBJ2-1 | -